The present TCR beta chain was sequenced within a study of T cell responses to AZD1222 COVID-19 vaccine. Concerning this clone itself: What it recognizes is unknown.

Data came from immunoSEQ multiplex PCR; TCRdb stores just in-frame clones and leaves some out. Of under 110,000 clones listed, 85% to 90% are singletons. Germline V gene lookup returns CDR1 KGHSH and CDR2 LQKENI. V lost 5 bases to trimming and J lost 4 bases, with 23 bases between them. This CDR3 region has 17 residues. Study results and caveats: The donor group comprised mostly white British people and more females; the analysis possibly underestimated clonal diversity.

The sequence was obtained from an adult in good health. V gene TRBV18 combines with J gene TRBJ1-1; D gene uncertain. The sequencing used peripheral blood, collected on day 0 of AZD1222 vaccination. CDR3 protein: CASSSTIGGSSGTEAFF. The DNA of the CDR3 is TGTGCCAGCTCATCGACAATTGGAGGGTCGTCGGGCACTGAAGCTTTCTTT.